The 22 T cell receptor beta chains below were found in one sample sequenced in a study of blood T cell repertoires in COVID-19. Sequenced by immunoSEQ multiplex PCR; TCRdb stores in-frame clones only, minus some. This table has approximately 8,800 clones, roughly 80% appearing once. The sample consisted of peripheral blood. These receptors were obtained from a human donor with active COVID-19. The donor label of this sample is uncertain.

The chain employs TRBV11-2 and TRBJ2-5; a weak D match, TRBD2 (5 bases). The CDR3 is 13 residues long. Germline V CDR1 and CDR2: SGHAT, FQNNGV. V was pared by 5 bases and J by 5 bases, with 12 bases between. The CDR3: CASSPGIPETQYF. CDR3 coding DNA: TGTGCCAGCAGCCCGGGAATACCGGAGACCCAGTACTTC. Full variable domain (outside the CDR3, taken from reference TRBV11-2 and TRBJ2-5): EAGVAQSPRYKIIEKRQSVAFWCNPISGHATLYWYQQILGQGPKLLIQFQNNGVVDDSQLPKDRFSAERLKGVDSTLKIQPAKLEDSAVYLCASSPGIPETQYFGPGTRLLVL.

The chain couples TRBV30 to TRBJ1-6; D is unclear. The V end was cut by 0 bases, the J end by 5 bases, with 11 bases between. Germline CDR1 GTSNPN, CDR2 SVGIG (reference sequence). This CDR3 is 15 amino acids long. The CDR3 is CAWSVSRPNNSPLHF. The CDR3 DNA follows: TGTGCCTGGAGTGTCTCCAGGCCGAATAATTCACCCCTCCACTTT.

The chain is built from TRBV3-1 (or the pseudogene TRBV3-2) and TRBJ2-1, with D tentatively TRBD2 (6 bases). The CDR3 runs 12 residues. In germline, CDR1 is LGHDT, CDR2 YNNKEL (reference sequence). V lost 3 bases to trimming and J lost 15 bases, with 15 bases between them. In nucleotides, the CDR3 is TGTGCCAGCAGCCAGACTAGTGGTCCAATGTTCTTC. The encoded protein is CASSQTSGPMFF.

Sample share makes this clone large. This rearrangement joins TRBV6-1 to TRBJ2-5; perhaps TRBD1 as D (6 bases). V was shortened by 3 bases and J by 5 bases, with 16 bases between the two germline ends. CDR1 is MNHNS, CDR2 SASEGT, per germline. The CDR3 has 15 residues. This CDR3 reads CASSEGDKDVETQYF. The CDR3 DNA follows: TGTGCCAGCAGTGAGGGGGACAAGGACGTGGAGACCCAGTACTTC.

The rearrangement links TRBV21-1 to TRBJ2-2; the table's D call TRBD2 went unverified against the DNA. TRBV21-1 is labeled a pseudogene. The CDR3 is 21 residues long. The CDR3 protein is CASRSPRPGLAGGFFPGELFF. The CDR3 DNA is TGTGCCAGCAGAAGTCCCCGTCCGGGACTAGCGGGAGGTTTTTTCCCCGGGGAGCTGTTTTTT.

The chain joins TRBV2 to TRBJ1-2; 7 bases map to TRBD1. With 6 bases clipped from V and 7 bases from J, the junction kept 5 bases outside the gene matches. The length of the CDR3 is 12 residues. From germline, CDR1 is SNHLY and CDR2 FYNNEI. The CDR3 loop is CASRTGLSGYTF. DNA of the CDR3: TGTGCCAGCAGGACAGGGCTGAGTGGCTACACCTTC.

This sequence joins TRBV4-1 and TRBJ2-6; unclear D gene. Germline CDR1 is MGHRA and CDR2 is YSYEKL. The CDR3 extends over 19 amino acids. Trimming removed 0 bases at V and 4 bases at J, with 19 bases between. Here the CDR3 reads CASSQDVLRSPEGANVLTF. The CDR3 nucleotides read TGCGCCAGCAGCCAAGATGTGCTTAGGAGCCCAGAAGGGGCCAACGTCCTGACTTTC.

This chain uses TRBV3-1 (or the pseudogene TRBV3-2) with TRBJ2-7; 7 positions agree with TRBD1. Trimming at V came to 3 bases and at J to 6 bases, leaving 5 bases not matched to a gene. CDR3 length: 13 residues. The germline V gene has CDR1 LGHDT and CDR2 YNNKEL (reference sequence). CDR3 DNA: TGTGCCAGCAGCCAGACAGGGTGGGGCGAGCAGTACTTC. Translating gives CASSQTGWGEQYF.

The chain employs TRBV6-1 and TRBJ1-2; the D is unclear. Germline V CDR1 and CDR2: MNHNS, SASEGT. V was trimmed by 2 bases and J by 5 bases, leaving 18 bases between them. This CDR3 region has 16 residues. The CDR3 DNA reads TGTGCCAGCAGTGAAACCCCCGGGCGAGGGCATTATGGCTACACCTTC. Protein: CASSETPGRGHYGYTF.

The chain carries TRBV28 and TRBJ2-7; D is unresolved. The CDR3 is 13 amino acids. V was shortened by 8 bases and J by 10 bases, with 21 bases between the two germline ends. In germline, CDR1 is MDHEN, CDR2 SYDVKM. The CDR3 DNA reads TGTGCCAGCCGGCTCCGGTATGGCCAGGCCCAGTACTTC. Translated: CASRLRYGQAQYF.

V gene TRBV13 combines with J gene TRBJ2-1; D possibly corresponds to TRBD1 (5 bases). V lost 8 bases and J lost 2, with 10 bases in between. Germline CDR1 is PRHDT and CDR2 is FYEKMQ (reference sequence). The CDR3 extends over 13 amino acids. CDR3 DNA: TGTGCCAGCTTAGGACAACCCTACAATGAGCAGTTCTTC. Translation gives CASLGQPYNEQFF.

Note on this clone: A junction end diverges from the germline sequence, so it may reflect a read error. Distinct nucleotide sequences in the sample also encode this CDR3. This sequence joins TRBV5-6 and TRBJ1-1; possible D gene TRBD1, 6 bases. Germline loops: CDR1 SGHDT, CDR2 YYEEEE. The CDR3 has 14 amino acids. The CDR3 sequence: CASSPTGLGTEAFF. CDR3 bases: TGTGCTAGCAGCCCTACAGGGCTGGGGACTGAAGCTTTCTTT. Drawing the rest from reference TRBV5-6 and TRBJ1-1, the complete variable domain is DAGVTQSPTHLIKTRGQQVTLRCSPKSGHDTVSWYQQALGQGPQFIFQYYEEEERQRGNFPDRFSGHQFPNYSSELNVNALLLGDSALYLCASSPTGLGTEAFFGQGTRLTVV.

V usage is TRBV5-4 and J usage is TRBJ1-4; tentative D call: TRBD1 (5 bases). The V gene lost 2 bases and the J gene lost 8 bases, with 10 bases spanning the gap. The germline gives CDR1 SGHNT, CDR2 YYREEE (reference sequence). This CDR3 spans 13 amino acids. CDR3 coding DNA: TGTGCCAGCAGCTTCTCGGGGGACGAAAAACTGTTTTTT. It yields the protein CASSFSGDEKLFF.

V and J are TRBV28 and TRBJ1-4; maybe TRBD1 (6 bases). CDR1 MDHEN and CDR2 SYDVKM come from the germline V gene. V was pared by 7 bases and J by 10 bases, with 16 bases between. This CDR3 contains 13 residues. The CDR3 bases are TGTGCCAGCAAATTGGGGGGGCCGGGAAAACTGTTTTTT. This codes for CASKLGGPGKLFF. Variable domain in full (rest from reference TRBV28 and TRBJ1-4): DVKVTQSSRYLVKRTGEKVFLECVQDMDHENMFWYRQDPGLGLRLIYFSYDVKMKEKGDIPEGYSVSREKKERFSLILESASTNQTSMYLCASKLGGPGKLFFGSGTQLSVL.

This clone turned up a few times. The chain uses TRBV7-6 and TRBJ2-1; D is undetermined. CDR1 SGHVS and CDR2 FNYEAQ come from the germline V gene. This CDR3 is 15 amino acids long. V was clipped by 1 base and J by 0 bases, with 7 bases between them. Here the CDR3 reads CASSLETGSYNEQFF. CDR3 in DNA: TGTGCCAGCAGCTTAGAGACTGGCTCCTACAATGAGCAGTTCTTC.

The chain recombines TRBV28 with TRBJ2-7; D is uncertain. V lost 7 bases and J lost 4, with 11 bases in between. CDR1 is MDHEN and CDR2 is SYDVKM in the germline V gene. CDR3 length: 12 residues. The CDR3 protein is CASTTPPYEQYF. The CDR3 DNA reads TGTGCCAGCACTACGCCACCTTACGAGCAGTACTTC.

V is TRBV28 and J is TRBJ2-7, with D perhaps matching TRBD2 (6 bases). The germline CDR1 and CDR2 sequences are MDHEN and SYDVKM. Trimming took 2 bases from V and 0 from J, leaving 11 bases between them. CDR3 length equals 15 residues. As DNA, the CDR3 is TGTGCCAGCAGTTTAAGAGGGACTTTCTCCTACGAGCAGTACTTC. It codes for CASSLRGTFSYEQYF.

The chain couples TRBV27 to TRBJ1-4; TRBD1 is a possible D gene (5 bases). Germline V gives CDR1 MNHEY, CDR2 SMNVEV (reference sequence). The CDR3 is 15 residues long. V lost 4 bases, J lost 8 bases, and 17 bases lay in between. CDR3 region: CASSSSGMGEEKLFF. CDR3 in DNA: TGTGCCAGCAGTTCGTCAGGGATGGGCGAAGAAAAACTGTTTTTT.

The chain uses TRBV10-3 and TRBJ2-1; 13 bases fit TRBD2. The CDR3 totals 17 residues. Unmatched junction bases numbered 12, after V lost 6 bases and J lost 7 bases. Looked up from germline, CDR1 is ENHRY and CDR2 is SYGVKD. This chain's CDR3 is CAIRRTSGRGEGNEQFF. The CDR3 coding sequence is TGTGCCATCAGGCGGACTAGCGGGAGAGGGGAAGGGAATGAGCAGTTCTTC.

The chain is built from TRBV5-6 and TRBJ2-7, with D tentatively TRBD1 (7 bases). This CDR3 contains 15 residues. Trimming took 3 bases from V and 3 from J, leaving 16 bases between them. CDR1 and CDR2 from the germline V gene are SGHDT and YYEEEE. In DNA, the CDR3 is TGTGCCAGCAGCTCAGTGCAGGGGGGCGTCTACGAGCAGTACTTC. It translates to CASSSVQGGVYEQYF.

This chain joins TRBV7-9 and TRBJ1-2, with 9 nucleotides matching TRBD1. With 5 bases clipped from V and 6 bases from J, the junction kept 4 bases outside the gene matches. This CDR3 is built from 13 residues. Germline V gene sequence: CDR1 SEHNR, CDR2 FQNEAQ (reference sequence). The CDR3 DNA reads TGTGCCAGCAGCATAGACAGGGGGAATGGCTACACCTTC. Protein product: CASSIDRGNGYTF.

This clone was counted between two and nine times. The V and J genes are TRBV28 and TRBJ1-5; TRBD1 might be the D (5 bases). This CDR3 is built from 12 residues. V was pared by 6 bases and J by 9 bases, with 12 bases between. The germline CDR1 and CDR2 sequences are MDHEN and SYDVKM. CDR3 DNA sequence: TGTGCCAGCAGCCCTCCTAGGGGGCCCCAGCATTTT. Translating gives CASSPPRGPQHF.